This TCR beta chain was identified in a study of cytomegalovirus exposure and HLA in healthy donors. The wider study: Across almost 400 genotyped donors, around 82% landed in the Caucasian-associated ancestry cluster. Study-wide findings and caveats: The Asian-associated ancestry cluster reportedly had fewer N-insertions than the approximately 650-donor mean in a later analysis. A classifier reportedly called cytomegalovirus status with high sensitivity and specificity.

The CDR3 is made up of 13 amino acids. V trimming: 7 bases; J trimming: 2 bases; junction bases outside the gene matches: 3. From germline, CDR1 is LNHDA and CDR2 SQIVND (reference sequence). Samples came from healthy bone marrow donors. Amplification used 60 Vbeta primers and 13 Jbeta primers. The data were produced by immunoSEQ multiplex PCR, yet TCRdb's version contains in-frame clones alone and is incomplete. The sample records 150,000 to 200,000 clones, more than 70% being singletons. Of note for this clone: Its target is not known.

The V and J genes are TRBV19 and TRBJ1-2; 8 bases are a match to TRBD1. The receptor's source is a man aged 35 to 55 in good health and CMV-seropositive. The sample consisted of PBMCs. The CDR3: CASMRQGNYGYTF. The CDR3 coding sequence is TGTGCCAGTATGAGACAGGGGAACTATGGCTACACCTTC. Using reference TRBV19 and TRBJ1-2 for the parts outside the CDR3, the full variable domain is DGGITQSPKYLFRKEGQNVTLSCEQNLNHDAMYWYRQDPGQGLRLIYYSQIVNDFQKGDIAEGYSVSREKKESFPLTVTSAQKNPTAFYLCASMRQGNYGYTFGSGTRLTVV.